This TCR beta chain came from a study of post-analysis software for immune sequencing data. Study-level findings and limits: F measure grouped same-batch samples tightly together. TRBV segments more frequent in patients than in controls numbered about five and included TRBV5-6, TRBV5-1 and TRBV20-1. There was significantly lower normalized Chao1 diversity in multiple sclerosis patients than in controls.

Germline values: CDR1 SGHRS, CDR2 YFSETQ. This CDR3 region has 14 residues. Trimming pared 1 base from V and 6 bases from J, leaving 11 bases between. With respect to this clonotype: The antigen is unknown.

The TCR beta cDNA libraries carried unique molecular identifiers. Starting from around 0.96 to 9.9 million T cells, the study yielded roughly 0.5 million cDNA molecules. TCRdb recomputed calls from the PCR reads with MiXCR, one row per CDR3 protein. The sample lists approximately 460,000 distinct CDR3 sequences; 45% were seen once. The sequence came from a girl aged 10 to 17 with multiple sclerosis. This rearrangement joins TRBV5-1 to TRBJ2-1; D ambiguous. The sample comprised blood. The CDR3 sequence: CASSLSPGFNEQFF. The CDR3 nucleotides are TGCGCCAGCAGCTTGTCCCCAGGCTTCAATGAGCAGTTCTTC.